What follows is one T cell receptor (beta chain) and its context. This record comes from a study of blood T cell repertoires in COVID-19. Across the study: COVID-19 samples, acute and convalescent, were from the United States, Italy and Spain. The cDNA or gDNA used as material had been derived from T cells, B-cell-depleted T cells, or PBMCs.

Generated by immunoSEQ multiplex PCR, the TCRdb table keeps only in-frame clones and is missing some. The table lists fewer than 100,000 clones, approximately 88% of them singletons. The germline V gene has CDR1 SGHTA and CDR2 FQGTGA. This CDR3 contains 18 residues. Trimming shortened V by 2 bases and J by 4 bases, and 21 bases separated the two germline ends. The TCR sequence derives from a human donor in a cohort sampled during active COVID-19. The V and J genes are TRBV7-3 and TRBJ2-1; D perhaps matches TRBD1 (6 bases). Sequencing was performed on peripheral blood. The CDR3 DNA reads as TGTGCCAGCAGCTTATTAGGGATTAGACAGGTAGGATACAATGAGCAGTTCTTC. The encoded protein is CASSLLGIRQVGYNEQFF.